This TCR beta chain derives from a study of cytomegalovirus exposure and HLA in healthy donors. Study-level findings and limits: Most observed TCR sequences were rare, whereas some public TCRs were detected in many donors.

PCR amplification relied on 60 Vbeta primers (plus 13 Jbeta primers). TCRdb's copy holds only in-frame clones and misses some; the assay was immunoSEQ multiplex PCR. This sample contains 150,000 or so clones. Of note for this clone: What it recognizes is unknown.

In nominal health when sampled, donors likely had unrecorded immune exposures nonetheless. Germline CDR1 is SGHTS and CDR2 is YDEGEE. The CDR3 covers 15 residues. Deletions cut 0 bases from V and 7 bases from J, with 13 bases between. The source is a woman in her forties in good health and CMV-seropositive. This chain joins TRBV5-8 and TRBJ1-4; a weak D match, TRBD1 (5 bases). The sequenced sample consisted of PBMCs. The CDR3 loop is CASSLGVGGGEKLFF. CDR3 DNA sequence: TGTGCCAGCAGCTTGGGGGTCGGCGGGGGTGAAAAACTGTTTTTT.